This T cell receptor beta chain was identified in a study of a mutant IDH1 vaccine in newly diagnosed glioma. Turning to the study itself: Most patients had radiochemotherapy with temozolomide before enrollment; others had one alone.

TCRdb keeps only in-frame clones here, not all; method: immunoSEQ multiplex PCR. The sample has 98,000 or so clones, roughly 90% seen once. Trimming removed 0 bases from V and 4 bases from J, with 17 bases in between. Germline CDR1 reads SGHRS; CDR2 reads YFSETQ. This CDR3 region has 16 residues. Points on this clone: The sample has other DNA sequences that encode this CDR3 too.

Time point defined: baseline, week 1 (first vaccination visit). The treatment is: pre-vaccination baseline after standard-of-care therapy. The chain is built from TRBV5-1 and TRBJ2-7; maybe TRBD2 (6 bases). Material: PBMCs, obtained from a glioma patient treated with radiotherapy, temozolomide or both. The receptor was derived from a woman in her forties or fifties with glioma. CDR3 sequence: CASSLAFRTGRYEQYF. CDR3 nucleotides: TGCGCCAGCAGCTTGGCCTTTAGGACGGGGAGGTACGAGCAGTACTTC.